This T cell receptor beta chain derives from a study of shared clonotypes between healthy human individuals. Overall study: Donor composition was a couple of women and a few men, aged 18 to 49.

Only Caucasian adults living in Nashville, Tennessee made up the donor group. A CD45RA+ naive subset and a CD45RA-negative memory subset were split from CD4+ cells. As for this clone: Other DNA sequences in the same sample also yield this CDR3.

This CDR3 contains 16 residues. The ends were cut back, 3 bases at V and 1 base at J, with 14 bases in the middle. CDR1 is MNHNS and CDR2 is SASEGT in the germline V gene. Assay used: immunoSEQ multiplex PCR; TCRdb lists only in-frame clones, some missing. Of about a million clones listed, around 74% are singletons. V is TRBV6-1 and J is TRBJ2-3; a possible D gene is TRBD2 (6 bases). The TCR comes from a man younger than 30 in good health. Input material: memory CD4+ T cells sorted from blood. Noted subset: CD45RA-negative fraction. CDR3 region: CASSDAGTSRTDTQYF. The CDR3 DNA sequence: TGTGCCAGCAGTGACGCCGGGACTTCCCGCACAGATACGCAGTATTTT.